These 31 T cell receptor beta chains originate from one sample sequenced in a study of STAT5B mutations in CD4+ large granular lymphocyte leukemia (dated by TCRdb to between 2021 and 2022). The library came from the immunoSEQ multiplex PCR assay. TCRdb limited this immuneACCESS table to in-frame rearrangements with V and J called. A share of clones is missing; checked studies link under half to unresolved V genes, and the rest is unexplained. The sample table holds some 2,000 clones, of which around 75% were seen once. The ten largest clones capture 1.5% to 2% of the sample. The sequenced material came from PBMCs. The origin of the receptors is a woman in her 70s with CD4+ T-cell large granular lymphocyte leukemia.

V usage is TRBV7-2 and J usage is TRBJ2-7, with 8 positions matching TRBD2. CDR1 is SGHTA, CDR2 FQGNSA, per germline. V lost 6 bases, J lost 7 bases, and 11 bases stayed unmatched. The CDR3 totals 14 residues. CDR3 sequence reads: CASSPRSGSGEQYF. DNA for the CDR3: TGTGCCAGCAGTCCTAGAAGCGGGAGTGGTGAGCAGTACTTC.

The chain links TRBV4-2 to TRBJ2-3, with 8 bases that match TRBD2. The J segment lost 2 bases and the V segment lost 7 bases, leaving 5 bases of the junction unmatched. There are 14 residues in the CDR3. From germline, CDR1 is LGHNA and CDR2 YNFKEQ. CDR3 sequence: CASISGRVTDTQYF. The DNA of the CDR3 is TGTGCCAGCATATCCGGGAGGGTCACAGATACGCAGTATTTT.

The chain uses TRBV29-1 and TRBJ1-2; TRBD1 agrees at 8 bases. Germline trimming cut 4 bases from V and 2 bases from J; bases unmatched to any gene: 0. The CDR3 totals 12 residues. Germline-derived CDR1 and CDR2 are SQVTM and ANQGSEA. As DNA, the CDR3 is TGCAGCGTTGGGACAGGGAACTATGGCTACACCTTC. Residues: CSVGTGNYGYTF.

This chain joins TRBV29-1 and TRBJ2-7; D could derive from TRBD1 or TRBD2 (6 bases each). The germline V gene has CDR1 SQVTM and CDR2 ANQGSEA. V dropped 4 bases and J dropped 3 bases, with 22 bases sitting between them. This CDR3 is built from 16 residues. The CDR3 DNA reads TGCAGCGTTGTCCCAAGCCCCGGGGGCGAGGGCTACGAGCAGTACTTC. This encodes CSVVPSPGGEGYEQYF.

The chain links TRBV7-2 to TRBJ1-3; a possible D gene is TRBD1 (5 bases). Germline values: CDR1 SGHTA, CDR2 FQGNSA. The CDR3 consists of 17 residues. Trimming stripped 1 base from V and 0 bases from J, with 13 bases between. The CDR3 sequence: CASSLVWAGTSGNTIYF. In DNA, the CDR3 is TGTGCCAGCAGCTTAGTTTGGGCAGGGACCTCTGGAAACACCATATATTTT.

This clone was observed a single time. The genes are TRBV7-8 and TRBJ1-5; D might be TRBD1 (6 bases). The CDR3 spans 12 residues. Germline CDR1 SGHVS, CDR2 FQNEAQ. The germline V and J ends were trimmed by 3 bases and 11 bases, with 11 bases remaining between them. CDR3: CASSFAGASQHF. The CDR3 bases are TGTGCCAGCAGCTTCGCAGGGGCCTCCCAGCATTTT.

CDR3 bases: TGTGCCAGCAGCTTAGGGCCCGAGCATTTCTTT. Protein product: CASSLGPEHFF. The chain carries TRBV7-8 and TRBJ1-1, with D unresolved. The CDR3 has 11 amino acids. The V and J ends lost 1 base and 13 bases respectively, with 10 bases between them. The germline gives CDR1 SGHVS, CDR2 FQNEAQ.

The chain joins TRBV9 to TRBJ1-6; the match to TRBD1 covers 10 bases. The CDR3 runs 14 residues. The germline CDR1 and CDR2 sequences are SGDLS and YYNGEE. The junction had 5 bases not matched to a gene; V was cut back by 4 bases and J by 10 bases. CDR3 residues: CASSYGQGGSPLHF. The CDR3 DNA follows: TGTGCCAGCAGCTATGGACAGGGGGGCTCACCCCTCCACTTT.

DNA for the CDR3: TGTGCCAGCAGCCACACCGCCCTCGCTCGGACTAGCGGGGGAGAGACCCAGTACTTC. Encoded protein: CASSHTALARTSGGETQYF. The genes are TRBV11-2 and TRBJ2-5, with 13 positions matching TRBD2. Per the germline V gene, CDR1 is SGHAT and CDR2 is FQNNGV. Trimming removed 5 bases from V and 4 bases from J; junction bases left unmatched: 16. The CDR3 spans 19 residues.

The chain links TRBV4-3 to TRBJ2-3; 8 bases agree with TRBD2. The CDR3 extends over 17 amino acids. J lost 2 bases, V lost 2 bases, and 9 bases had no gene match. Germline V gives CDR1 LGHNA, CDR2 YSLEER. CDR3 region: CASSQWGRAGATDTQYF. The CDR3 DNA follows: TGCGCCAGCAGCCAATGGGGTAGAGCGGGGGCCACAGATACGCAGTATTTT.

The chain recombines TRBV10-2 with TRBJ2-7; TRBD2 matches 15 bases. There are 15 residues in the CDR3. CDR1 is WSHSY, CDR2 SAAADI, per germline. The ends lost 7 bases at V and 0 bases at J; junction bases unmatched: 1. The DNA for the CDR3 is TGCGCCAGCATGGGACTAGCGGGGGGCTCCTACGAGCAGTACTTC. Its protein product is CASMGLAGGSYEQYF.

This clone has just a few counts. The chain employs TRBV10-2 and TRBJ2-2; TRBD2 matches 8 bases. With V trimmed by 6 bases and J by 7 bases, 7 bases remained unmatched. The CDR3 contains 14 residues. Per the germline V gene, CDR1 is WSHSY and CDR2 is SAAADI. Here the CDR3 reads CASSPGLVSGELFF. As DNA, the CDR3 is TGCGCCAGCAGCCCGGGACTAGTAAGCGGGGAGCTGTTTTTT.

This clone was counted a few times. The chain joins TRBV28 to TRBJ1-1; D uncertain. The CDR3 sequence is 13 residues long. Trimming removed 3 bases at V and 4 bases at J, with 9 bases between. Per germline, CDR1 MDHEN and CDR2 SYDVKM. CDR3 in DNA: TGTGCCAGCAGTTTTACCCGATTCACTGAAGCTTTCTTT. Amino acids: CASSFTRFTEAFF.

This clone turned up a few times. The chain joins TRBV5-1 to TRBJ2-3; weak D call: TRBD1 (6 bases). CDR3 length: 15 amino acids. Looked up from germline, CDR1 is SGHRS and CDR2 is YFSETQ. V was shortened by 4 bases and J by 2 bases, with 14 bases between the two germline ends. The CDR3 coding sequence is TGCGCCAGCAGCCGCCAGACAGGCTTCACAGATACGCAGTATTTT. Amino acid sequence: CASSRQTGFTDTQYF.

Only a few counts were recorded for this clone. The CDR3 DNA reads as TGTGCCTGGGTCAGGGGGCTAGGAGGCTACACCTTC. This encodes CAWVRGLGGYTF. J is TRBJ1-2 and V is TRBV30; 8 nucleotides agree with TRBD1. With 5 bases clipped from V and 8 bases from J, the junction kept 7 bases outside the gene matches. Germline values: CDR1 GTSNPN, CDR2 SVGIG (reference sequence). CDR3 length: 12 amino acids.

This sequence joins TRBV19 and TRBJ2-2; no definite D call. Germline V lookup: CDR1 LNHDA, CDR2 SQIVND (reference sequence). Trimming took 3 bases from V and 0 from J, leaving 8 bases between them. This CDR3 contains 15 residues. The CDR3: CASSIGLSNTGELFF. The CDR3 region has the DNA TGTGCCAGTAGTATCGGTCTGTCGAACACCGGGGAGCTGTTTTTT.

The chain uses TRBV6-1 and TRBJ1-1, with D tentatively TRBD1 (5 bases). Germline V CDR1 and CDR2: MNHNS, SASEGT. This CDR3 has 13 amino acids. The V end was cut by 3 bases, the J end by 8 bases, with 13 bases between. The CDR3 is CASSERDGVEAFF. CDR3 coding DNA: TGTGCCAGCAGTGAGAGGGACGGAGTGGAAGCTTTCTTT.

CDR3 in amino acids: CASSLAYRQGFTEAFF. In DNA, the CDR3 is TGTGCCAGCAGCTTAGCGTACAGACAGGGCTTTACTGAAGCTTTCTTT. The V and J genes are TRBV7-2 and TRBJ1-1, with 7 positions matching TRBD1. The CDR3 contains 16 residues. Germline V lookup: CDR1 SGHTA, CDR2 FQGNSA. V lost 0 bases and J lost 5; bases outside the gene matches: 9.

This chain connects TRBV27 to TRBJ1-1; the D gene is possibly TRBD1 (5 bases). V lost 2 bases and J 4 bases, leaving 11 bases between the germline ends. Germline V gives CDR1 MNHEY, CDR2 SMNVEV (reference sequence). The CDR3 is made up of 14 amino acids. For the CDR3, the DNA is TGTGCCAGCAGTTTACCGGGGGGGATCACTGAAGCTTTCTTT. This encodes CASSLPGGITEAFF.

The chain employs TRBV2 and TRBJ2-7; possibly TRBD1 for D (6 bases). Germline V CDR1 and CDR2: SNHLY, FYNNEI. Trimming took 6 bases from V and 12 from J, leaving 18 bases between them. The CDR3 extends over 12 amino acids. The CDR3 coding sequence is TGTGCCAGCAGCCAGGACAGCCTACGTGGGTACTTC. The encoded protein is CASSQDSLRGYF.

This clone was found once. The rearrangement uses TRBV11-3 and TRBJ1-1, with TRBD1 matching over 8 bases. The J segment lost 1 base and the V segment lost 6 bases, leaving 13 bases of the junction unmatched. Germline values: CDR1 SGHNT, CDR2 YENEEA. This CDR3 is 17 amino acids long. The CDR3 region is CASRSDRLGQANTEAFF. CDR3 in DNA: TGTGCCAGCAGGTCCGACCGATTGGGACAGGCGAACACTGAAGCTTTCTTT. The whole variable domain, remainder taken from reference TRBV11-3 and TRBJ1-1, is EAGVVQSPRYKIIEKKQPVAFWCNPISGHNTLYWYLQNLGQGPELLIRYENEEAVDDSQLPKDRFSAERLKGVDSTLKIQPAELGDSAVYLCASRSDRLGQANTEAFFGQGTRLTVV.

V is TRBV2 and J is TRBJ2-1; D gene ambiguous. Trimming cost V 6 bases and J 3 bases, with 3 bases left between them. This CDR3 has 11 amino acids. The germline CDR1 and CDR2 sequences are SNHLY and FYNNEI. CDR3 sequence: CASSYYNEQFF. Here the CDR3 DNA reads TGTGCCAGCAGCTACTACAATGAGCAGTTCTTC.

The rearrangement joins TRBV30 to TRBJ2-3; maybe TRBD1 (5 bases). The length of the CDR3 is 15 residues. In germline, CDR1 is GTSNPN, CDR2 SVGIG (reference sequence). Trimming shortened V by 5 bases and J by 2 bases, and 17 bases separated the two germline ends. CDR3 in amino acids: CAWGRAGLDTDTQYF. For the CDR3, the DNA is TGTGCCTGGGGCCGAGCAGGGCTAGACACAGATACGCAGTATTTT. Complete variable domain (other parts from reference TRBV30 and TRBJ2-3): SQTIHQWPATLVQPVGSPLSLECTVEGTSNPNLYWYRQAAGRGLQLLFYSVGIGQISSEVPQNLSASRPQDRQFILSSKKLLLSDSGFYLCAWGRAGLDTDTQYFGPGTRLTVL.

On this clone itself: Mismatch with germline at one junction end may stem from a read error. The chain combines TRBV7-7 with TRBJ2-5, with 15 bases matching TRBD2. Germline CDR1 is SSHAT and CDR2 is FNYEAQ (reference sequence). CDR3 length equals 15 residues. For the CDR3, the DNA is TGTGCTAGCAGCTCGGGACTAGCGGGAGGAGAGACCCAGTACTTC. Protein sequence: CASSSGLAGGETQYF.

The chain recombines TRBV5-4 with TRBJ1-1; 11 nucleotides align to TRBD1. Per the germline V gene, CDR1 is SGHNT and CDR2 is YYREEE (reference sequence). With V trimmed by 4 bases and J by 1 base, 6 bases remained unmatched. The CDR3 totals 16 residues. The CDR3 region has the DNA TGTGCCAGCAGCCCAGGACAGGGGGCGGGGAACACTGAAGCTTTCTTT. Translating it yields CASSPGQGAGNTEAFF.

This clone has just a few counts. The chain employs TRBV6-1 and TRBJ2-7, with D uncertain. V was cut by 10 bases and J by 3 bases, with 4 bases left in between. The length of the CDR3 is 9 residues. Germline V gene sequence: CDR1 MNHNS, CDR2 SASEGT. CDR3 region: CATNYEQYF. Here the CDR3 DNA reads TGTGCCACCAACTACGAGCAGTACTTC.

This chain uses TRBV19 with TRBJ2-1; no clear D gene. Trimming removed 5 bases at V and 4 bases at J, with 18 bases between. CDR1 is LNHDA, CDR2 SQIVND, per germline (reference sequence). The CDR3 is 16 residues long. CDR3 DNA sequence: TGTGCCAGTAGTGATCCTGACTCCTTAGGTTACAATGAGCAGTTCTTC. Protein sequence: CASSDPDSLGYNEQFF. The entire variable domain, with the rest obtained from reference TRBV19 and TRBJ2-1, is as follows: DGGITQSPKYLFRKEGQNVTLSCEQNLNHDAMYWYRQDPGQGLRLIYYSQIVNDFQKGDIAEGYSVSREKKESFPLTVTSAQKNPTAFYLCASSDPDSLGYNEQFFGPGTRLTVL.

The CDR3 reads CASSESVYQRDPYEQYF. In DNA, the CDR3 is TGCGCCAGCAGTGAGTCGGTATACCAAAGAGATCCCTACGAGCAGTACTTC. The V and J genes are TRBV10-2 and TRBJ2-7; D unresolved. CDR1 is WSHSY and CDR2 is SAAADI in the germline V gene. The CDR3 loop spans 17 amino acids. Trimming took off 0 bases at V and 2 bases at J, with 17 bases between the two ends.

The V gene is TRBV29-1, the J gene TRBJ2-7; 10 bases are shared with TRBD2. The CDR3 runs to 13 residues. V shed 3 bases and J 4 bases; nucleotides not matched to a gene: 3. CDR1 is SQVTM and CDR2 is ANQGSEA in the germline V gene. CDR3 DNA: TGCAGCGTTGAGGCTAGCGGGAGTTACGAGCAGTACTTC. This codes for CSVEASGSYEQYF.

The DNA of the CDR3 is TGTGCCAGCAGATCGAACAGGGCCTCCGGCTACACCTTC. This translates into CASRSNRASGYTF. V and J are TRBV27 and TRBJ1-2; maybe TRBD1 (6 bases). CDR1 is MNHEY and CDR2 is SMNVEV in the germline V gene (reference sequence). Trimming left V 6 bases short and J 8 bases short, with 16 bases between. This CDR3 has 13 amino acids.

V usage is TRBV12-5 and J usage is TRBJ2-1; TRBD2 matches at 10 bases. The CDR3 runs to 19 residues. J was trimmed by 7 bases and V by 0 bases; bases with no gene match: 15. Germline V gene sequence: CDR1 LGHNT, CDR2 FRNRAP. DNA for the CDR3: TGTGCTAGTGGTTTGGTACCTCTTCTAGCGGGAGAGGGAATTAATGAGCAGTTCTTC. Amino acids: CASGLVPLLAGEGINEQFF.